The source of this T cell receptor beta chain is a study of T cells after yellow fever vaccination. Overall study context: Memory subsets EM, EMRA, CM and Tscm were separated by sorting based on CD3, CD45RA, CCR7 and CD95.

This clonotype came up many times. TCRdb called the 5' RACE reads again in MiXCR, with one record for every CDR3 protein. The sample lists around 31,000 distinct CDR3 sequences; about 10% were seen once. General observations from the study: Subsequent to the booster, the majority of primary-vaccination clones reappeared (96% CD4, 88% CD8). FACS-sorted repertoires might harbor abundant contaminating clonotypes from the bulk population.

V lost 11 bases, J lost 4 bases, and 8 bases stayed unmatched. This CDR3 is 14 amino acids long. Germline loops: CDR1 SNHLY, CDR2 FYNNEI. Specimen: PBMCs, either bulk or a sorted T-cell subset (CD4+, CD8+, memory, or dextramer-sorted; not recorded which), collected about 2 weeks after the first yellow fever vaccination. V usage is TRBV2 and J usage is TRBJ1-6; 7 bases line up with TRBD1. This sequence was found in a man between 18 and 35 years old who received the YFV17D yellow fever vaccine. CDR3: CAAAYRGYNSPLHF. CDR3 in DNA: TGTGCCGCAGCCTACAGGGGTTATAATTCACCCCTCCACTTT.